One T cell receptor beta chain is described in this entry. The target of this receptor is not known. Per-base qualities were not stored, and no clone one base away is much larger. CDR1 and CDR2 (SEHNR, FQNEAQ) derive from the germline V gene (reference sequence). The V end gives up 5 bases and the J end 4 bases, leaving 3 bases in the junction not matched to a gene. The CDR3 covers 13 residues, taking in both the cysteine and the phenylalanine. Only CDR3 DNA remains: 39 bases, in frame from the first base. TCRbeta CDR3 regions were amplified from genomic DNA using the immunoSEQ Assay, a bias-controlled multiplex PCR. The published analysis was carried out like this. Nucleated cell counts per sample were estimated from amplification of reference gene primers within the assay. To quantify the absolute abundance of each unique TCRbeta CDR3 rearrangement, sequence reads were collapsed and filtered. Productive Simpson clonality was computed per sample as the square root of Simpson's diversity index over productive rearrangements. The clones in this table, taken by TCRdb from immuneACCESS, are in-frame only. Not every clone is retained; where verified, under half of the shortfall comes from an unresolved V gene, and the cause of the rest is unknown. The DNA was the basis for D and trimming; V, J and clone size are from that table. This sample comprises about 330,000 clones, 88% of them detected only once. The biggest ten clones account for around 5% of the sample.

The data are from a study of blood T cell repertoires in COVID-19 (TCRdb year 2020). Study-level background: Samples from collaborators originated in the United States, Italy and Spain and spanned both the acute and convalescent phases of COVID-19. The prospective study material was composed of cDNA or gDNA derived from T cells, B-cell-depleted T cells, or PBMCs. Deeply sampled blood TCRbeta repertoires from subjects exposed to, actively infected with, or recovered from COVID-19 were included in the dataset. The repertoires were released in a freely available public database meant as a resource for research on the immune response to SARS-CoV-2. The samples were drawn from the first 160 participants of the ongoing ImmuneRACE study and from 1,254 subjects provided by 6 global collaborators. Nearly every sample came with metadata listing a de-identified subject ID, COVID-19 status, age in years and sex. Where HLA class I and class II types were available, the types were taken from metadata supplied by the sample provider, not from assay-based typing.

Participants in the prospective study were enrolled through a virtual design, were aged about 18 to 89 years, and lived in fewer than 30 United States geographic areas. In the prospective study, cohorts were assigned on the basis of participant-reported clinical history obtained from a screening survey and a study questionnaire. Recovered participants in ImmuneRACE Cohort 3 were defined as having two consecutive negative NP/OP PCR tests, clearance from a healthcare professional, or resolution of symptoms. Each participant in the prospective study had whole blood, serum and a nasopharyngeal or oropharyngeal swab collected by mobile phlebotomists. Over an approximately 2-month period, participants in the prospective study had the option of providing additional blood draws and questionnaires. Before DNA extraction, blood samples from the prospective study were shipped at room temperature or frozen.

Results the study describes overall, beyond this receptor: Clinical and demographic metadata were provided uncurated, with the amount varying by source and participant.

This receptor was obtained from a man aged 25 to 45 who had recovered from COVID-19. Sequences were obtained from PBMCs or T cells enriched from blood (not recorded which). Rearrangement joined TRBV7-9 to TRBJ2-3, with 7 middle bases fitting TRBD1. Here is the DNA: TGTGCCAGCAGCCTGACAGGGCCAGATACGCAGTATTTT. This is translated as CASSLTGPDTQYF. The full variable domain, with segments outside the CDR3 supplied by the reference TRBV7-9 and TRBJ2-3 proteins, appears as DTGVSQNPRHKITKRGQNVTFRCDPISEHNRLYWYRQTLGQGPEFLTYFQNEAQLEKSRLLSDRFSAERPKGSFSTLEIQRTEQGDSAMYLCASSLTGPDTQYFGPGTRLTVL.